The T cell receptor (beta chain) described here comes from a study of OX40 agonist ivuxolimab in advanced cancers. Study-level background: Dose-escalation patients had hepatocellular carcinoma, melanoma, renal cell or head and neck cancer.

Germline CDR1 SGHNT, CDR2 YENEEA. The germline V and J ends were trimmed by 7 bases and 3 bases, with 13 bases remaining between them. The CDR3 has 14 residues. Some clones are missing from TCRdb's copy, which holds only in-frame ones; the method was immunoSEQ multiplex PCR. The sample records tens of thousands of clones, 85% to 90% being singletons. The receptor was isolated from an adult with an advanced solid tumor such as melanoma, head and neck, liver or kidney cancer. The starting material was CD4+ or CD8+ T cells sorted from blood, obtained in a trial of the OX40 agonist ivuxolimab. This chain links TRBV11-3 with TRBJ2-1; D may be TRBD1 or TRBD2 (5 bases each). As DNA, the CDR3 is TGTGCCAGCAACCGGGGCCAAGGCTACAATGAGCAGTTCTTC. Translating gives CASNRGQGYNEQFF.